The 32 T cell receptor beta chains below come from one sample, sequenced in a study of cytomegalovirus exposure and HLA in healthy donors (dated by TCRdb to between 2016 and 2019). Library method: the immunoSEQ multiplex PCR assay. A mixture of 60 forward primers for TCR Vbeta segments and 13 reverse primers for TCR Jbeta segments was used in the multiplex PCR. The source is immuneACCESS, and TCRdb retained only in-frame sequences with V and J called. Part of the clones is not carried over; for the studies checked, unresolved V genes explain less than half of this, and the remainder is unexplained. This sample has roughly 160,000 clones in its table, and about 75% of those were observed once. Approximately 2.3% of the sample lies in the top ten. The sample taken for sequencing was PBMCs. Source of these receptors: a female donor in good health and CMV-seronegative.

V is TRBV4-3 and J is TRBJ2-6, with D tentatively TRBD2 (5 bases). Germline loops: CDR1 LGHNA, CDR2 YSLEER. The CDR3 loop spans 17 amino acids. V was trimmed by 0 bases and J by 0 bases, leaving 9 bases between them. This CDR3 is CASSQDVGSSGANVLTF. The CDR3 DNA sequence: TGCGCCAGCAGCCAAGATGTTGGGAGCTCTGGGGCCAACGTCCTGACTTTC.

The gene calls are TRBV4-1 and TRBJ2-1, with 10 bases aligning to TRBD2. V lost 1 base to trimming and J lost 6 bases; unmatched junction nucleotides: 3. The CDR3 contains 15 residues. CDR1 and CDR2 (germline): MGHRA, YSYEKL. The CDR3 here is CASSQGGLASNEQFF. DNA for the CDR3: TGCGCCAGCAGCCAAGGGGGACTAGCGTCCAATGAGCAGTTCTTC.

The chain is built from TRBV6-5 and TRBJ1-1; D is possibly TRBD1 (5 bases). The V end lost 10 bases, the J end lost 8 bases, and 17 bases lay between the germline ends. The CDR3 length is 12 residues. In germline, CDR1 is MNHEY, CDR2 SVGAGI. Here the CDR3 DNA reads TGTGCCACCTCCTCAGGGACTAGCGAAGCTTTCTTT. This sequence encodes CATSSGTSEAFF.

V usage is TRBV9 and J usage is TRBJ2-3, with D possibly being TRBD2 (6 bases). CDR1 is SGDLS, CDR2 YYNGEE, per germline. The CDR3 runs to 15 residues. The ends were cut back, 4 bases at V and 2 bases at J, with 14 bases in the middle. The CDR3 reads CASSPSAGSTDTQYF. DNA for the CDR3: TGTGCCAGCAGCCCATCGGCGGGGTCCACAGATACGCAGTATTTT.

This clone occurred a few times. The genes are TRBV7-8 and TRBJ2-7, with TRBD1 identical over 8 bases. The germline gives CDR1 SGHVS, CDR2 FQNEAQ. This CDR3 contains 14 residues. Trimming removed 1 base from V and 2 bases from J; junction bases left unmatched: 1. Written as DNA, the CDR3 is TGTGCCAGCAGCTTAGGGACAGGGCCCTACGAGCAGTACTTC. Translating it yields CASSLGTGPYEQYF.

The chain carries TRBV25-1 and TRBJ1-3; TRBD1 matches at 8 bases. CDR1 is MGHDK, CDR2 SYGVNS, per germline. V dropped 4 bases and J dropped 10; count of bases not matched to a gene: 6. CDR3 length: 13 amino acids. The CDR3 nucleotides are TGTGCCAGCAGTGTGCAGGGGGCAGAGACCATATATTTT. Its protein product is CASSVQGAETIYF.

V usage is TRBV4-3 and J usage is TRBJ2-7; D perhaps matches TRBD2 (6 bases). Between the trimmed V and J ends, which lost 5 bases and 1 base, there was a span of 21 bases. There are 17 residues in the CDR3. In germline, CDR1 is LGHNA, CDR2 YSLEER. CDR3 nucleotides: TGCGCCAGCAGCGCGGAAAGGAGCGGGTCCTTTTCCTACGAGCAGTACTTC. It codes for CASSAERSGSFSYEQYF.

A word on this clone: The sample holds other DNA sequences that translate to the same CDR3. This rearrangement joins TRBV7-9 to TRBJ1-2, with TRBD1 identical over 12 bases. The CDR3 is 15 residues long. Germline lookup yields CDR1 SEHNR and CDR2 FQNEAQ (reference sequence). The V gene end was trimmed by 3 bases and the J gene end by 2 bases; junction bases not matched to a gene: 1. The CDR3 DNA reads TGTGCCAGCAGCTTGGGACAGGGGGCCAACTATGGCTACACCTTC. Protein sequence: CASSLGQGANYGYTF.

On this clone: Relative to the germline gene, one junction end is altered; a read error may explain this. The genes are TRBV6-6 and TRBJ2-7; TRBD2 agrees at 9 bases. CDR3 size: 14 residues. CDR1 MNHNY and CDR2 SVGAGI come from the germline V gene (reference sequence). The CDR3 region has the DNA TGTGCCAGCAGTCTTAGCGGGAGCTCCAACGAGCAGTACTTC. It specifies CASSLSGSSNEQYF.

In DNA, the CDR3 is TGTGCCATCAGTGACGATGGGGCGCCGAGCAATCAGCCCCAGCATTTT. Protein: CAISDDGAPSNQPQHF. This chain links TRBV10-3 with TRBJ1-5, with D perhaps TRBD1 (5 bases). The CDR3 contains 16 residues. The V gene's germline CDR1 is ENHRY and CDR2 SYGVKD. Trimming took 3 bases from V and 1 from J, leaving 13 bases between them.

CDR3 protein: CASSPGTPYSYNEQFF. The CDR3 DNA reads TGTGCCAGCTCACCGGGGACACCATACTCCTACAATGAGCAGTTCTTC. This sequence joins TRBV18 and TRBJ2-1; D is possibly TRBD1 (6 bases). In germline, CDR1 is KGHSH, CDR2 LQKENI. V was clipped by 3 bases and J by 0 bases, with 12 bases between them. There are 16 residues in the CDR3.

This chain links TRBV6-5 with TRBJ2-5, with a possible D match to TRBD1 (6 bases). Deletions cut 2 bases from V and 2 bases from J, with 15 bases between. This CDR3 has 16 residues. Germline V gives CDR1 MNHEY, CDR2 SVGAGI. The CDR3 is CASSYVGASPQETQYF. The DNA of the CDR3 is TGTGCCAGCAGTTACGTGGGGGCTTCCCCTCAAGAGACCCAGTACTTC.

The chain combines TRBV6-5 with TRBJ2-6; TRBD1 matches at 7 bases. With 6 bases clipped from V and 7 bases from J, the junction kept 9 bases outside the gene matches. Germline CDR1 reads MNHEY; CDR2 reads SVGAGI. The CDR3 consists of 15 residues. CDR3 residues: CASSSRTGGANVLTF. The DNA for the CDR3 is TGTGCCAGCAGCTCCCGGACAGGAGGAGCCAACGTCCTGACTTTC.

This clone came up a few times. V and J are TRBV4-1 and TRBJ1-1, with unresolved D. Trimming took off 3 bases at V and 4 bases at J, with 9 bases between the two ends. Germline V CDR1 and CDR2: MGHRA, YSYEKL. This CDR3 spans 13 amino acids. The CDR3 region is CASSHEGSTEAFF. The CDR3, as DNA: TGCGCCAGCAGCCATGAAGGGAGCACTGAAGCTTTCTTT.

This clone was counted a few times. The chain employs TRBV30 and TRBJ1-1, with D unresolved. V was pared by 5 bases and J by 0 bases, with 13 bases between. Germline V gene data show CDR1 as GTSNPN and CDR2 as SVGIG (reference sequence). The CDR3 is 14 residues long. The CDR3, as DNA: TGTGCCTGGGGGGAGGCCGGGGTGAACACTGAAGCTTTCTTT. As protein: CAWGEAGVNTEAFF.

This clone came up once. At one of its ends the junction is not consistent with the germline gene, which may arise from a read error. V gene TRBV7-7 combines with J gene TRBJ2-3; no firm D call. The CDR3 consists of 15 residues. Germline lookup yields CDR1 SSHAT and CDR2 FNYEAQ (reference sequence). Written as DNA, the CDR3 is TGTGCTAGCAGCCCCGGTGGGCTTACCACAGATACGCAGTATTTT. Translating gives CASSPGGLTTDTQYF. The full variable domain, completed using reference TRBV7-7 and TRBJ2-3, is GAGVSQSPRYKVTKRGQDVTLRCDPISSHATLYWYQQALGQGPEFLTYFNYEAQPDKSGLPSDRFSAERPEGSISTLTIQRTEQRDSAMYRCASSPGGLTTDTQYFGPGTRLTVL.

This chain links TRBV4-2 with TRBJ2-7; D unclear. V lost 8 bases to trimming and J lost 5 bases, with 7 bases between them. The CDR3 totals 10 residues. Germline V gene lookup returns CDR1 LGHNA and CDR2 YNFKEQ. DNA for the CDR3: TGTGCCAGCGGAGCGAACGAGCAGTACTTC. It specifies CASGANEQYF.

This clone was detected once. The chain joins TRBV6-1 to TRBJ2-2, with 8 bases identical to TRBD1. The CDR3 covers 19 residues. CDR1 and CDR2 (germline): MNHNS, SASEGT. Trimming cost V 2 bases and J 6 bases; bases outside gene matches: 17. As DNA, the CDR3 is TGTGCCAGCAGTGAATACTTCCTTATGTCGGGACAGGACCCCGGGGAGCTGTTTTTT. It translates to CASSEYFLMSGQDPGELFF.

Concerning this clone itself: This specimen includes other DNA sequences encoding the same CDR3. This chain connects TRBV6-5 to TRBJ1-1, with 7 bases aligning to TRBD1. CDR3 length: 13 amino acids. The germline V gene has CDR1 MNHEY and CDR2 SVGAGI. Losses at the gene ends were 8 bases for V and 1 base for J; bases not matched to a gene: 4. CDR3 DNA: TGTGCCAGCTCCCGGACAGGGAACACTGAAGCTTTCTTT. It encodes CASSRTGNTEAFF.

V and J are TRBV7-6 and TRBJ2-3; 9 nucleotides match TRBD2. Germline CDR1 is SGHVS and CDR2 is FNYEAQ. Trimming cost V 2 bases and J 4 bases; bases outside gene matches: 4. This CDR3 spans 15 amino acids. The CDR3 DNA is TGTGCCAGCAGCTTATCGGGCGGGGGGGCAGATACGCAGTATTTT. Translation gives CASSLSGGGADTQYF.

The V and J genes are TRBV9 and TRBJ1-1; TRBD1 might be the D (5 bases). The CDR3 contains 14 residues. Germline CDR1 is SGDLS and CDR2 is YYNGEE. The V end lost 0 bases, the J end lost 4 bases, and 10 bases lay between the germline ends. This chain's CDR3 is CASSVAQGGTEAFF. CDR3 in DNA: TGTGCCAGCAGCGTAGCGCAGGGTGGCACTGAAGCTTTCTTT.

The rearrangement uses TRBV18 and TRBJ2-2; D might be TRBD2 (5 bases). Germline values: CDR1 KGHSH, CDR2 LQKENI. Trimming cost V 4 bases and J 4 bases, with 7 bases left between them. There are 13 residues in the CDR3. The CDR3 DNA is TGTGCCAGCTCACGGGAGCCCACCGGGGAGCTGTTTTTT. This codes for CASSREPTGELFF.

This chain uses TRBV10-2 with TRBJ2-1, with 12 bases lining up with TRBD1. There are 21 residues in the CDR3. The V segment lost 4 bases and the J segment 0 bases; nucleotides outside the gene matches: 16. The germline CDR1 and CDR2 sequences are WSHSY and SAAADI. The CDR3 loop reads CASSGNSGTGGRKVSYNEQFF. The CDR3 DNA follows: TGCGCCAGCAGTGGGAACTCCGGGACAGGGGGCAGGAAAGTCTCCTACAATGAGCAGTTCTTC.

V usage is TRBV7-9 and J usage is TRBJ1-3, with TRBD1 identical over 7 bases. The ends lost 5 bases at V and 0 bases at J; junction bases unmatched: 4. The CDR3 sequence is 15 residues long. The germline V gene has CDR1 SEHNR and CDR2 FQNEAQ (reference sequence). The CDR3 sequence: CASSVRGPSGNTIYF. DNA of the CDR3: TGTGCCAGCAGCGTAAGGGGGCCCTCTGGAAACACCATATATTTT. The variable domain in full, with the rest retrieved from reference TRBV7-9 and TRBJ1-3, is DTGVSQNPRHKITKRGQNVTFRCDPISEHNRLYWYRQTLGQGPEFLTYFQNEAQLEKSRLLSDRFSAERPKGSFSTLEIQRTEQGDSAMYLCASSVRGPSGNTIYFGEGSWLTVV.

The chain is built from TRBV11-3 and TRBJ2-7; the match to TRBD2 covers 11 bases. This CDR3 has 13 amino acids. V lost 8 bases and J lost 7; bases outside the gene matches: 7. Germline CDR1 SGHNT, CDR2 YENEEA. The DNA of the CDR3 is TGTGCCAGCTCACTAGCGGGAGTTGGAGAGCAGTACTTC. Protein sequence: CASSLAGVGEQYF.

The gene calls are TRBV5-8 and TRBJ2-3; D perhaps matches TRBD2 (7 bases). V gave up 4 bases and J gave up 5 bases, with 17 bases separating them. There are 15 residues in the CDR3. Germline CDR1 reads SGHTS; CDR2 reads YDEGEE. CDR3 amino acids: CASSRGRGLVDTQYF. DNA of the CDR3: TGTGCCAGCAGCCGGGGGCGGGGGTTAGTAGATACGCAGTATTTT.

This clone was counted once. The J gene is TRBJ2-7, the V gene TRBV19, with D possibly TRBD2 on 6 matching bases. CDR3 length: 15 residues. Germline V lookup: CDR1 LNHDA, CDR2 SQIVND (reference sequence). Trimming took 1 base from V and 1 from J, leaving 11 bases between them. This CDR3 is CASSIVLAGSYEQYF. CDR3 in DNA: TGTGCCAGTAGTATAGTACTAGCTGGTTCCTACGAGCAGTACTTC.

V and J are TRBV9 and TRBJ2-7, with D possibly TRBD1 on 5 matching bases. The germline CDR1 and CDR2 sequences are SGDLS and YYNGEE. CDR3 length: 13 residues. V was cut by 6 bases and J by 2 bases, with 12 bases left in between. The CDR3 nucleotides are TGTGCCAGCACCAAACGACAGCCCTACGAGCAGTACTTC. It yields the protein CASTKRQPYEQYF.

The V and J genes are TRBV29-1 and TRBJ2-1; 7 bases are a match to TRBD1. The germline gives CDR1 SQVTM, CDR2 ANQGSEA. J was trimmed by 3 bases and V by 4 bases; bases with no gene match: 6. The CDR3 totals 14 residues. CDR3 sequence (DNA): TGCAGCGTTGCAACAGGGGACAGCTACAATGAGCAGTTCTTC. Translated, it gives CSVATGDSYNEQFF.

This clone was seen just once. This rearrangement joins TRBV4-3 to TRBJ2-5, with 8 bases aligning to TRBD2. The CDR3 spans 15 residues. With V trimmed by 3 bases and J by 4 bases, 7 bases remained unmatched. Germline lookup yields CDR1 LGHNA and CDR2 YSLEER. The CDR3 DNA follows: TGCGCCAGCAGCCACCGGGCGGGAGGTACAGAGACCCAGTACTTC. Translated: CASSHRAGGTETQYF.

This clone has only a few counts. This chain links TRBV6-6 with TRBJ2-4; D may be TRBD1 (6 bases). This CDR3 comprises 14 residues. Between the trimmed V and J ends, which lost 0 bases and 7 bases, there was a span of 10 bases. Germline values: CDR1 MNHNY, CDR2 SVGAGI (reference sequence). The CDR3 bases are TGTGCCAGCAGTTACTCGTCGCAGGGGAACATTCAGTACTTC. Translation: CASSYSSQGNIQYF.

The gene calls are TRBV28 and TRBJ1-1; possible D gene TRBD1, 5 bases. Germline V gene lookup returns CDR1 MDHEN and CDR2 SYDVKM. V lost 3 bases and J lost 8, with 7 bases in between. This CDR3 comprises 11 residues. This CDR3 reads CASSFNREAFF. CDR3 bases: TGTGCCAGCAGTTTCAACAGGGAAGCTTTCTTT.